Listed below are T cell receptor beta chains from one sample, sequenced in a study of cytomegalovirus exposure and HLA in healthy donors. Some clones are missing from TCRdb's copy, which holds only in-frame ones; the method was immunoSEQ multiplex PCR. The repertoire has about 120,000 clones, about 85% of them found once; the top ten carry approximately 2%. The sample comprised PBMCs. All receptors come from a woman in her twenties or thirties in good health and CMV-seronegative. Each CDR3 is given without its conserved first and last residue. The order of the fields is J gene, V gene, CDR3 protein.

TRBJ2-7 TRBV5-1 ASSLEQGWIYEQY
TRBJ1-1 TRBV30 AWSVWGGQTNTEAF
TRBJ2-3 TRBV9 ASSEFQGARGTDTQY
TRBJ2-5 TRBV7-2 ASSLRGSQETQY
TRBJ2-5 TRBV14 ASSQGGLAGTQETQY
TRBJ1-1 TRBV27 ASSFIGSQGGGTEAF
TRBJ1-6 TRBV9 ASSAEDREDSPLH
TRBJ1-4 TRBV6-5 ASTTGGWREKLF
TRBJ1-1 TRBV13 ASRRLILNTEAF
TRBJ1-6 TRBV19 ASSNLQGRDSPLH
TRBJ2-2 TRBV9 ASSPLPGQGANTGELF
TRBJ1-5 TRBV6-6 ASSLDRNQPQH
TRBJ1-2 TRBV18 ASSPPGGAIPARHGYT
TRBJ1-1 TRBV28 ASSSHLSTEAF
TRBJ2-7 TRBV5-5 ASSLYGQGAYEQY
TRBJ2-3 TRBV9 ASSVGMGLSTDTQY
TRBJ1-6 TRBV7-9 ASSQGTGGGSPLH
TRBJ2-1 TRBV11-2 ASSLVRGSSYNEQF
TRBJ2-7 TRBV13 ASSISGQGSYEQY
TRBJ2-7 TRBV5-4 ASSGALREQY